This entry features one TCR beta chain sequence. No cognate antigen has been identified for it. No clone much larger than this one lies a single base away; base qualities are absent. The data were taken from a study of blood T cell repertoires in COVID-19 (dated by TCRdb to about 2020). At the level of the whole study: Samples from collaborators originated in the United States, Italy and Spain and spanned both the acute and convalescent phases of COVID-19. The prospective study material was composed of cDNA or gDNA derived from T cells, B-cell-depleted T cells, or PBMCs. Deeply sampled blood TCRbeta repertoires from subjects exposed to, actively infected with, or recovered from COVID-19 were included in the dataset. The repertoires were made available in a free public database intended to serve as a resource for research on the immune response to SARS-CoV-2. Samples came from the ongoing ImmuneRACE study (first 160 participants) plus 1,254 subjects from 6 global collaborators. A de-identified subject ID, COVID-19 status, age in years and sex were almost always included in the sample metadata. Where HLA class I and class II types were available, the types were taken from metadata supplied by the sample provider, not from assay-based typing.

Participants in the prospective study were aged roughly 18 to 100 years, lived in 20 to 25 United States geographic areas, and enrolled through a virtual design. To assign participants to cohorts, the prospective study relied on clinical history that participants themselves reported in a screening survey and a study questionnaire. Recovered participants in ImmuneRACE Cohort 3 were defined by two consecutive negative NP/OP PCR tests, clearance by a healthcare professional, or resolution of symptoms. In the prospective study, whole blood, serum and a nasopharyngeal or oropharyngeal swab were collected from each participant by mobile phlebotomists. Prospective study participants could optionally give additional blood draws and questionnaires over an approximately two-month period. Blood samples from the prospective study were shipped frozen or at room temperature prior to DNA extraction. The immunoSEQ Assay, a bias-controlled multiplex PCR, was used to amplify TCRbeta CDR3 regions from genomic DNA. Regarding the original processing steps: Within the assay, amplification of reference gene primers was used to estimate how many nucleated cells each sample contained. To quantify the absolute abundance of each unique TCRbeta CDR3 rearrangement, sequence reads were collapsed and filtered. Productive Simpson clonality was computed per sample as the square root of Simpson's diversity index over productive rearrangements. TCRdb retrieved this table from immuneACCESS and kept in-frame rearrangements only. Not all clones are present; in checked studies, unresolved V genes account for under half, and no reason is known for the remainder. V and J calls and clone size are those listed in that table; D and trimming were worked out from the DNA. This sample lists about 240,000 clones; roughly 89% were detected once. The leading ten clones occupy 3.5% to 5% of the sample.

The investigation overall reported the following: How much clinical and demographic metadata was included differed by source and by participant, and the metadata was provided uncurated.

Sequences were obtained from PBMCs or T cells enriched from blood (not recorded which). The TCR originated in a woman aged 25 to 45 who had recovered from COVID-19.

The DNA sequence is as follows: TGTGCCAGCAGCTTGGAGCCAGGGGGACTCTATGGCTACACCTTC. The encoded protein is CASSLEPGGLYGYTF. The receptor chain draws on TRBV5-6 and TRBJ1-2; 7 bases in the junction line up with TRBD1. For this chain, trimming is 0 bases at the V end and 4 bases at the J end, and the number of junction bases without a gene match is 6. CDR1 and CDR2, looked up from the germline V gene, are SGHDT and YYEEEE. The CDR3 has 15 amino acids, counting the end cysteine and phenylalanine. The only DNA kept is the CDR3, 45 bases in frame from the first base.